The 21 T cell receptor beta chains below all came from one sample that was sequenced in a study of cytomegalovirus exposure and HLA in healthy donors. This PCR relied on a set of 60 Vbeta primers and 13 Jbeta primers. Sequenced by immunoSEQ multiplex PCR; TCRdb stores in-frame clones only, minus some. The data contain 150,000 to 200,000 clones, roughly 79% of them seen just once; the ten biggest clones take up less than 10%. Sequenced sample: PBMCs. The receptors were gathered from a man between 18 and 35 years old in good health and CMV-seropositive.

V gene TRBV10-2 combines with J gene TRBJ2-1, with D possibly TRBD1 on 6 matching bases. The CDR3 has 12 amino acids. Per the germline V gene, CDR1 is WSHSY and CDR2 is SAAADI. Trimming removed 6 bases from V and 8 bases from J, with 11 bases in between. Here the CDR3 DNA reads TGCGCCAGCAGCCACGCAGGGGATGAGCAGTTCTTC. Its translation: CASSHAGDEQFF.

The rearrangement uses TRBV5-5 and TRBJ2-2, with 7 bases identical to TRBD1. Germline assignment: CDR1 SGHKS and CDR2 YYEKEE (reference sequence). This CDR3 comprises 15 residues. Losses at the gene ends were 7 bases for V and 1 base for J; bases not matched to a gene: 7. CDR3 amino acids: CASHRGNENTGELFF. The CDR3, as DNA: TGTGCCAGCCACAGGGGAAACGAGAACACCGGGGAGCTGTTTTTT.

The gene calls are TRBV29-1 and TRBJ2-7; 9 nucleotides align to TRBD1. The CDR3 runs to 14 residues. Looked up from germline, CDR1 is SQVTM and CDR2 is ANQGSEA. V trimming: 5 bases; J trimming: 8 bases; junction bases outside the gene matches: 13. CDR3 region: CSVTRTGTGPKQYF. The CDR3 nucleotides are TGCAGCGTTACCCGGACCGGGACAGGGCCCAAGCAGTACTTC.

The J gene is TRBJ2-5, the V gene TRBV11-2; 10 bases fit TRBD2. The tail of the sequence fits TRBJ2-7 better, so the J call may be wrong. In germline, CDR1 is SGHAT, CDR2 FQNNGV. This CDR3 contains 14 residues. CDR3 nucleotide sequence: TGTGCCAGCAGCTTACCTAGCGGGAGCTACGAGCAGTACTTC. Amino acids: CASSLPSGSYEQYF.

The chain carries TRBV6-1 and TRBJ2-7; 7 bases agree with TRBD1. The CDR3 extends over 14 amino acids. Germline CDR1 reads MNHNS; CDR2 reads SASEGT. Unmatched junction bases numbered 8, after V lost 2 bases and J lost 7 bases. CDR3 region: CASSELGQQVEQYF. DNA for the CDR3: TGTGCCAGCAGTGAATTGGGACAGCAAGTGGAGCAGTACTTC.

The rearrangement links TRBV25-1 to TRBJ2-5; TRBD2 matches at 8 bases. V shed 0 bases, J shed 1 base, and the junction held 4 bases outside the gene matches. The CDR3 covers 16 residues. Germline loops: CDR1 MGHDK, CDR2 SYGVNS. CDR3 sequence: CASSEYRTSSQETQYF. The CDR3, as DNA: TGTGCCAGCAGTGAATATCGGACTAGCAGCCAAGAGACCCAGTACTTC.

This chain connects TRBV7-9 to TRBJ2-7; 7 bases map to TRBD2. The CDR3 extends over 15 amino acids. Germline V lookup: CDR1 SEHNR, CDR2 FQNEAQ (reference sequence). Trimming removed 2 bases from V and 5 bases from J; junction bases left unmatched: 9. The CDR3 DNA sequence: TGTGCCAGCAGCTTATTTGTCGGGGGGTCACACGAGCAGTACTTC. Translation gives CASSLFVGGSHEQYF.

CDR3 protein: CASRERWGVNTEAFF. For the CDR3, the DNA is TGTGCCAGCAGAGAACGGTGGGGAGTGAACACTGAAGCTTTCTTT. The chain combines TRBV2 with TRBJ1-1, with no clear D. This CDR3 has 15 residues. Trimming stripped 6 bases from V and 0 bases from J, with 14 bases between. CDR1 SNHLY and CDR2 FYNNEI come from the germline V gene.

This clone was counted once. The chain recombines TRBV11-2 with TRBJ2-1, with 7 positions matching TRBD1. The trim removed 5 bases at V and 2 bases at J, leaving 6 bases unmatched. CDR1 is SGHAT, CDR2 FQNNGV, per germline. CDR3 length equals 15 residues. The DNA for the CDR3 is TGTGCCAGCAGCCGGACAGGCATTACCTACAATGAGCAGTTCTTC. It yields the protein CASSRTGITYNEQFF.

The chain has TRBV5-1 and TRBJ2-1; 11 bases are a match to TRBD1. The CDR3 is made up of 17 amino acids. J gave up 0 bases and V 1 base, and 3 bases lay outside the gene matches. The germline V gene has CDR1 SGHRS and CDR2 YFSETQ. The CDR3 bases are TGCGCCAGCAGCTTGAGGACAGGGGGCCACTCCTACAATGAGCAGTTCTTC. It specifies CASSLRTGGHSYNEQFF.

The chain is built from TRBV7-2 and TRBJ2-7; 7 positions agree with TRBD2. The germline CDR1 and CDR2 sequences are SGHTA and FQGNSA. With 5 bases clipped from V and 0 bases from J, the junction kept 13 bases outside the gene matches. The CDR3 contains 17 residues. CDR3 in amino acids: CASSLQVAGPPSYEQYF. The CDR3 coding sequence is TGTGCCAGCAGCCTCCAAGTAGCGGGTCCTCCCTCCTACGAGCAGTACTTC. Based on the CDR3 plus reference TRBV7-2 and TRBJ2-7, the full variable domain is GAGVSQSPSNKVTEKGKDVELRCDPISGHTALYWYRQSLGQGLEFLIYFQGNSAPDKSGLPSDRFSAERTGGSVSTLTIQRTQQEDSAVYLCASSLQVAGPPSYEQYFGPGTRLTVT.

V is TRBV30 and J is TRBJ2-1; 12 bases map to TRBD1. The CDR3 is 14 amino acids. Germline assignment: CDR1 GTSNPN and CDR2 SVGIG (reference sequence). Trimming removed 7 bases from V and 8 bases from J; junction bases left unmatched: 9. The CDR3 DNA reads as TGTGCCTCAAAACCGGGACAGGGGGCCGATGAGCAGTTCTTC. Its translation: CASKPGQGADEQFF.

The rearrangement links TRBV2 to TRBJ1-1; 11 bases are shared with TRBD1. Germline trimming cut 8 bases from V and 7 bases from J; bases unmatched to any gene: 12. CDR1 is SNHLY and CDR2 is FYNNEI in the germline V gene. This CDR3 has 15 amino acids. The CDR3, as DNA: TGTGCCAGCGACGGGAGGACAGGGGGCCGTAGTGAAGCTTTCTTT. Its protein is CASDGRTGGRSEAFF.

This chain links TRBV5-6 with TRBJ1-1, with TRBD1 matching 7 bases. Germline CDR1 is SGHDT and CDR2 is YYEEEE. With 3 bases clipped from V and 5 bases from J, the junction kept 4 bases outside the gene matches. The CDR3 contains 13 residues. The CDR3 DNA reads TGTGCCAGCAGCTCACAGGGGAGAACTGAAGCTTTCTTT. Translated, it gives CASSSQGRTEAFF.

The chain employs TRBV7-9 and TRBJ2-5, with D unresolved. The CDR3 runs 14 residues. The V end lost 1 base, the J end lost 5 bases, and 11 bases lay between the germline ends. CDR1 is SEHNR and CDR2 is FQNEAQ in the germline V gene (reference sequence). CDR3: CASSLDFNLETQYF. DNA of the CDR3: TGTGCCAGCAGCTTAGATTTTAATCTGGAGACCCAGTACTTC.

The rearrangement joins TRBV11-1 to TRBJ2-7; D not certain. CDR1 is SGHAT, CDR2 FQDESV, per germline (reference sequence). The CDR3 has 13 amino acids. The germline V and J ends were trimmed by 5 bases and 3 bases, with 11 bases remaining between them. The CDR3 protein is CASSVPQNYEQYF. In nucleotides, the CDR3 is TGTGCCAGCAGCGTCCCGCAGAACTACGAGCAGTACTTC. Together with reference TRBV11-1 and TRBJ2-7, the CDR3 gives the full variable domain: EAEVAQSPRYKITEKSQAVAFWCDPISGHATLYWYRQILGQGPELLVQFQDESVVDDSQLPKDRFSAERLKGVDSTLKIQPAELGDSAMYLCASSVPQNYEQYFGPGTRLTVT.

The rearrangement joins TRBV7-2 to TRBJ2-7, with TRBD2 matching 12 bases. CDR1 and CDR2 from the germline V gene are SGHTA and FQGNSA. V lost 1 base, J lost 2 bases, and 0 bases stayed unmatched. The CDR3 is 15 residues long. This chain's CDR3 is CASSLGLAGAYEQYF. CDR3 bases: TGTGCCAGCAGCTTAGGACTAGCGGGAGCCTACGAGCAGTACTTC.

This clone was counted a few times. The V and J genes are TRBV6-5 and TRBJ1-1; D unresolved. CDR1 and CDR2 from the germline V gene are MNHEY and SVGAGI. V lost 2 bases and J 7 bases, leaving 11 bases between the germline ends. This CDR3 comprises 13 residues. The CDR3 spells CASSYGKGGEAFF. The CDR3 nucleotides are TGTGCCAGCAGTTACGGGAAGGGAGGTGAAGCTTTCTTT.

This sequence joins TRBV5-1 and TRBJ1-2; TRBD1 matches at 10 bases. The CDR3 consists of 14 residues. V was clipped by 4 bases and J by 6 bases; unmatched bases: 6. Germline CDR1 is SGHRS and CDR2 is YFSETQ. CDR3 sequence (DNA): TGCGCCAGCAGCCGGGGACAGGGGAGCGATGGCTACACCTTC. Its translation: CASSRGQGSDGYTF.

The chain recombines TRBV9 with TRBJ2-6; 7 bases match TRBD2. This CDR3 comprises 16 residues. The V and J ends lost 4 bases and 1 base, in that order; junction bases with no gene match: 5. The germline CDR1 and CDR2 sequences are SGDLS and YYNGEE. This CDR3 reads CASSTGGGSGANVLTF. CDR3 DNA sequence: TGTGCCAGCAGCACGGGAGGTGGGTCTGGGGCCAACGTCCTGACTTTC.

The table lists this clone with a count of one. The chain employs TRBV7-6 and TRBJ2-2, with TRBD2 identical over 7 bases. Germline CDR1 and CDR2: SGHVS and FNYEAQ. The CDR3 sequence is 17 residues long. The junction had 6 bases not matched to a gene; V was cut back by 2 bases and J by 0 bases. CDR3 bases: TGTGCCAGCAGCTTATCGATTCTAGCGGCGAACACCGGGGAGCTGTTTTTT. It encodes CASSLSILAANTGELFF.